The next 30 T cell receptor beta chains were all read from a single sample in a study of cytomegalovirus exposure and HLA in healthy donors. The PCR used 60 Vbeta and 13 Jbeta primers. Here immunoSEQ multiplex PCR was the method, and the copy in TCRdb shows in-frame clones only, minus some. The sample holds 79,000 or so clones, over 65% seen once. Sequencing used PBMCs. All receptors derive from a woman in her forties in good health and CMV-seropositive.

V usage is TRBV6-5 and J usage is TRBJ2-7; 12 bases fit TRBD2. Germline V gives CDR1 MNHEY, CDR2 SVGAGI. V lost 11 bases and J lost 3; bases outside the gene matches: 8. This CDR3 spans 14 amino acids. The CDR3 bases are TGTGCCGCAAGACTAGCGGGGGAGAACTACGAGCAGTACTTC. It specifies CAARLAGENYEQYF.

CDR3 amino acids: CASSLTGLETQYF. In DNA, the CDR3 is TGCGCCAGCAGCTTGACAGGGCTGGAGACCCAGTACTTC. The J gene is TRBJ2-5, the V gene TRBV5-1; tentatively, D is TRBD1 (6 bases). Germline V gives CDR1 SGHRS, CDR2 YFSETQ. The CDR3 consists of 13 residues. Trimming cost V 1 base and J 5 bases, with 9 bases left between them.

This chain joins TRBV30 and TRBJ1-2; 9 bases are shared with TRBD1. There are 15 residues in the CDR3. Trimming at V came to 2 bases and at J to 4 bases, leaving 8 bases not matched to a gene. In germline, CDR1 is GTSNPN, CDR2 SVGIG (reference sequence). The CDR3 region is CAWSPSRDRAYGYTF. In DNA, the CDR3 is TGTGCCTGGAGTCCGTCCCGGGACAGGGCCTATGGCTACACCTTC.

This rearrangement joins TRBV7-6 to TRBJ2-3; D not certain. The ends were cut back, 0 bases at V and 3 bases at J, with 7 bases in the middle. CDR3 length equals 14 residues. CDR1 SGHVS and CDR2 FNYEAQ come from the germline V gene. This CDR3 is CASSLAGRTDTQYF. The CDR3 DNA sequence: TGTGCCAGCAGCTTAGCGGGCAGAACAGATACGCAGTATTTT.

This clone came up a few times. The rearrangement joins TRBV6-5 to TRBJ2-7; D gene uncertain. The germline V gene has CDR1 MNHEY and CDR2 SVGAGI. Trimming took 5 bases from V and 0 from J, leaving 11 bases between them. There are 14 residues in the CDR3. The CDR3 region has the DNA TGTGCCAGCAGTCTTGGCAGTGTCTCCTACGAGCAGTACTTC. Translating it yields CASSLGSVSYEQYF.

This chain joins TRBV2 and TRBJ2-5, with 7 bases matching TRBD2. The CDR3 loop spans 15 amino acids. Germline trimming cut 4 bases from V and 3 bases from J; bases unmatched to any gene: 8. The germline gives CDR1 SNHLY, CDR2 FYNNEI. In DNA, the CDR3 is TGTGCCAGCAGTGGGGCAGGGAGGGTGGAAGAGACCCAGTACTTC. This encodes CASSGAGRVEETQYF. Drawing the rest from reference TRBV2 and TRBJ2-5, the complete variable domain is EPEVTQTPSHQVTQMGQEVILRCVPISNHLYFYWYRQILGQKVEFLVSFYNNEISEKSEIFDDQFSVERPDGSNFTLKIRSTKLEDSAMYFCASSGAGRVEETQYFGPGTRLLVL.

The chain carries TRBV10-3 and TRBJ2-7; 7 bases fit TRBD2. Germline CDR1 is ENHRY and CDR2 is SYGVKD. This CDR3 is built from 14 residues. Trimming at V came to 2 bases and at J to 0 bases, leaving 1 base not matched to a gene. The CDR3 DNA sequence: TGTGCCATCAGTGAGGCTAGCGGCTCCTACGAGCAGTACTTC. Encoded protein: CAISEASGSYEQYF.

The chain links TRBV9 to TRBJ1-2, with TRBD1 identical over 7 bases. This CDR3 contains 14 residues. Germline V gene sequence: CDR1 SGDLS, CDR2 YYNGEE. J gave up 4 bases and V 4 bases, and 7 bases lay outside the gene matches. The CDR3: CASSSPGTAYGYTF. The DNA for the CDR3 is TGTGCCAGCAGCTCCCCCGGGACAGCCTATGGCTACACCTTC.

This clone appeared a single time. This chain uses TRBV4-1 with TRBJ2-1; no clear D gene. CDR3 size: 15 residues. Germline assignment: CDR1 MGHRA and CDR2 YSYEKL. The germline V and J ends were trimmed by 0 bases and 0 bases, with 6 bases remaining between them. CDR3 sequence: CASSQEYGSYNEQFF. The CDR3 DNA reads as TGCGCCAGCAGCCAAGAATACGGCTCCTACAATGAGCAGTTCTTC.

This clone was counted a few times. The chain joins TRBV7-2 to TRBJ2-7; no clear D gene. Trimming removed 5 bases from V and 2 bases from J, with 4 bases in between. The CDR3 totals 11 residues. Germline CDR1 reads SGHTA; CDR2 reads FQGNSA. CDR3 region: CASSTAYEQYF. CDR3 nucleotides: TGTGCCAGCAGCACAGCCTACGAGCAGTACTTC.

This clone showed up just once. The chain is built from TRBV7-8 and TRBJ2-7; 11 positions agree with TRBD2. Germline assignment: CDR1 SGHVS and CDR2 FQNEAQ. V was clipped by 1 base and J by 5 bases; unmatched bases: 13. This CDR3 has 18 amino acids. The CDR3 protein is CASSLGSRGASGRHEQYF. In DNA, the CDR3 is TGTGCCAGCAGCTTAGGCAGTCGTGGAGCTAGCGGGAGGCACGAGCAGTACTTC.

The chain recombines TRBV2 with TRBJ2-4; 11 bases map to TRBD2. The trim removed 7 bases at V and 6 bases at J, leaving 2 bases unmatched. The CDR3 runs to 13 residues. Germline-derived CDR1 and CDR2 are SNHLY and FYNNEI. The CDR3 DNA sequence: TGTGCCAGCATGACTAGCGGGATAAACATTCAGTACTTC. Translation gives CASMTSGINIQYF.

This chain uses TRBV7-9 with TRBJ1-1; a weak D match, TRBD1 (6 bases). Germline CDR1 is SEHNR and CDR2 is FQNEAQ (reference sequence). This CDR3 contains 14 residues. The V gene lost 4 bases and the J gene lost 1 base, with 10 bases spanning the gap. The CDR3 loop reads CASSSQGTNTEAFF. CDR3 nucleotides: TGTGCCAGCAGCTCTCAGGGGACGAACACTGAAGCTTTCTTT.

V is TRBV6-6 and J is TRBJ2-1; maybe TRBD1 (7 bases). This CDR3 contains 14 residues. Germline CDR1 is MNHNY and CDR2 is SVGAGI (reference sequence). The V end was cut by 7 bases, the J end by 7 bases, with 17 bases between. This CDR3 is CASTHGAGGNEQFF. The CDR3 coding sequence is TGTGCCAGCACCCACGGGGCAGGGGGGAATGAGCAGTTCTTC.

The chain recombines TRBV6-5 with TRBJ1-1; 8 nucleotides line up with TRBD1. Looked up from germline, CDR1 is MNHEY and CDR2 is SVGAGI. The CDR3 spans 14 residues. With 6 bases clipped from V and 4 bases from J, the junction kept 7 bases outside the gene matches. The CDR3 protein is CASSDQGAPTEAFF. The CDR3 DNA follows: TGTGCCAGCAGCGACCAGGGGGCGCCCACTGAAGCTTTCTTT.

V and J are TRBV15 and TRBJ1-1, with 9 bases fitting TRBD1. The V gene end was trimmed by 2 bases and the J gene end by 7 bases; junction bases not matched to a gene: 5. CDR3 length equals 14 residues. Germline lookup yields CDR1 LNHNV and CDR2 YYDKDF (reference sequence). CDR3 in amino acids: CATSRFTGGHEAFF. The CDR3 nucleotides are TGTGCCACCAGCAGATTTACAGGGGGCCATGAAGCTTTCTTT.

This clone occurred many times. The chain is built from TRBV10-3 and TRBJ2-1, with TRBD2 matching over 9 bases. V lost 0 bases to trimming and J lost 5 bases; unmatched junction nucleotides: 8. The CDR3 covers 17 residues. In germline, CDR1 is ENHRY, CDR2 SYGVKD. CDR3 residues: CAISESVASGDHNEQFF. The CDR3 bases are TGTGCCATCAGTGAGTCGGTGGCTAGCGGGGACCACAATGAGCAGTTCTTC.

This clone was found a few times. The chain employs TRBV29-1 and TRBJ2-1, with 7 positions matching TRBD2. This CDR3 has 12 residues. The junction had 3 bases not matched to a gene; V was cut back by 6 bases and J by 4 bases. Germline CDR1 is SQVTM and CDR2 is ANQGSEA. The CDR3, as DNA: TGCAGCGTGGGGACTATGTACAATGAGCAGTTCTTC. Amino acids: CSVGTMYNEQFF.

The chain has TRBV27 and TRBJ1-2; 7 bases fit TRBD1. The V gene end was trimmed by 6 bases and the J gene end by 7 bases; junction bases not matched to a gene: 11. The CDR3 is 14 amino acids. Per the germline V gene, CDR1 is MNHEY and CDR2 is SMNVEV (reference sequence). The chain's CDR3 is CASSEEDRVTGYTF. The CDR3 DNA reads TGTGCCAGCAGCGAAGAAGACAGGGTTACTGGCTACACCTTC.

The J gene is TRBJ2-7, the V gene TRBV11-3; TRBD2 agrees at 10 bases. Trimming at V came to 4 bases and at J to 0 bases, leaving 3 bases not matched to a gene. Germline lookup yields CDR1 SGHNT and CDR2 YENEEA. This CDR3 has 15 amino acids. As DNA, the CDR3 is TGTGCCAGCAGCTCCGGACTAGCGGTCTCCTACGAGCAGTACTTC. It is translated as CASSSGLAVSYEQYF.

This chain uses TRBV5-1 with TRBJ1-1, with 10 bases identical to TRBD1. Germline CDR1 reads SGHRS; CDR2 reads YFSETQ. The ends lost 1 base at V and 6 bases at J; junction bases unmatched: 6. There are 15 residues in the CDR3. The CDR3, as DNA: TGCGCCAGCAGCTTGTCGGGACAGGGGAGAGCTGAAGCTTTCTTT. Protein sequence: CASSLSGQGRAEAFF.

This chain connects TRBV4-1 to TRBJ2-2, with TRBD1 matching over 7 bases. Trimming removed 5 bases from V and 5 bases from J; junction bases left unmatched: 2. The CDR3 totals 13 residues. Germline CDR1 and CDR2: MGHRA and YSYEKL. CDR3 loop: CASSKTGTGELFF. DNA of the CDR3: TGCGCCAGCAGCAAGACAGGGACCGGGGAGCTGTTTTTT.

The V call is TRBV6-6, the J call TRBJ2-5, with 13 bases fitting TRBD2. J gave up 7 bases and V 6 bases, and 11 bases lay outside the gene matches. The CDR3 runs 16 residues. CDR1 and CDR2 (germline): MNHNY, SVGAGI (reference sequence). The CDR3 DNA is TGTGCCAGCAGCCTACTAGCGGGGGGGCCGAAGGTGACCCAGTACTTC. It is translated as CASSLLAGGPKVTQYF.

The V gene is TRBV5-4, the J gene TRBJ2-5; D is possibly TRBD2 (5 bases). The CDR3 has 14 amino acids. With 3 bases removed from V and 0 bases from J, the gap between germline ends came to 9 bases. Germline loops: CDR1 SGHNT, CDR2 YYREEE (reference sequence). CDR3 nucleotides: TGTGCCAGCAGCTCTATAGCGTACCAAGAGACCCAGTACTTC. This encodes CASSSIAYQETQYF.

The chain employs TRBV5-1 and TRBJ2-5; 9 bases map to TRBD2. In germline, CDR1 is SGHRS, CDR2 YFSETQ. The CDR3 is 15 amino acids. V was pared by 4 bases and J by 7 bases, with 11 bases of the junction left unmatched. The CDR3 bases are TGCGCCAGCAGCCTTAGCGGGAGAGATATTGGGACCCAGTACTTC. This sequence encodes CASSLSGRDIGTQYF.

This chain joins TRBV28 and TRBJ2-7; a weak D match, TRBD1 (6 bases). This CDR3 is built from 15 residues. Trimming cost V 2 bases and J 2 bases, with 13 bases left between them. Germline V CDR1 and CDR2: MDHEN, SYDVKM. The CDR3 DNA reads TGTGCCAGCAGTTTAACAGGGAGAACCACCTACGAGCAGTACTTC. This codes for CASSLTGRTTYEQYF. The entire variable domain, with the rest obtained from reference TRBV28 and TRBJ2-7, is as follows: DVKVTQSSRYLVKRTGEKVFLECVQDMDHENMFWYRQDPGLGLRLIYFSYDVKMKEKGDIPEGYSVSREKKERFSLILESASTNQTSMYLCASSLTGRTTYEQYFGPGTRLTVT.

CDR3 loop: CASSLGDRVDGYTF. The CDR3 nucleotides read TGTGCCAGTAGTCTGGGGGACAGGGTGGATGGCTACACCTTC. The chain recombines TRBV19 with TRBJ1-2; 9 bases are shared with TRBD1. Germline lookup yields CDR1 LNHDA and CDR2 SQIVND (reference sequence). Losses at the gene ends were 5 bases for V and 6 bases for J; bases not matched to a gene: 7. There are 14 residues in the CDR3.

V and J are TRBV18 and TRBJ1-2, with D maybe TRBD1 (5 bases). V shed 0 bases and J shed 1 base, with 6 bases lying between them. The CDR3 extends over 14 amino acids. CDR1 KGHSH and CDR2 LQKENI come from the germline V gene. The CDR3 DNA is TGTGCCAGCTCACCACCGACAGATAACTATGGCTACACCTTC. Protein product: CASSPPTDNYGYTF.

The rearrangement links TRBV5-4 to TRBJ1-4, with a tentative D call TRBD1 (5 bases). The CDR3 sequence is 15 residues long. Germline V lookup: CDR1 SGHNT, CDR2 YYREEE (reference sequence). Trimming removed 5 bases from V and 5 bases from J, with 16 bases in between. The CDR3 sequence is CASSSEAGGNEKLFF. The CDR3, as DNA: TGTGCCAGCAGTTCAGAGGCTGGGGGGAATGAAAAACTGTTTTTT.

This clone occurred a few times. The chain links TRBV7-9 to TRBJ1-2; D gene uncertain. Germline assignment: CDR1 SEHNR and CDR2 FQNEAQ (reference sequence). V lost 0 bases and J 5 bases, leaving 13 bases between the germline ends. The CDR3 runs to 15 residues. The CDR3 DNA is TGTGCCAGCAGCTTAGCGACGGAGTTTCGGTATGGCTACACCTTC. It specifies CASSLATEFRYGYTF.